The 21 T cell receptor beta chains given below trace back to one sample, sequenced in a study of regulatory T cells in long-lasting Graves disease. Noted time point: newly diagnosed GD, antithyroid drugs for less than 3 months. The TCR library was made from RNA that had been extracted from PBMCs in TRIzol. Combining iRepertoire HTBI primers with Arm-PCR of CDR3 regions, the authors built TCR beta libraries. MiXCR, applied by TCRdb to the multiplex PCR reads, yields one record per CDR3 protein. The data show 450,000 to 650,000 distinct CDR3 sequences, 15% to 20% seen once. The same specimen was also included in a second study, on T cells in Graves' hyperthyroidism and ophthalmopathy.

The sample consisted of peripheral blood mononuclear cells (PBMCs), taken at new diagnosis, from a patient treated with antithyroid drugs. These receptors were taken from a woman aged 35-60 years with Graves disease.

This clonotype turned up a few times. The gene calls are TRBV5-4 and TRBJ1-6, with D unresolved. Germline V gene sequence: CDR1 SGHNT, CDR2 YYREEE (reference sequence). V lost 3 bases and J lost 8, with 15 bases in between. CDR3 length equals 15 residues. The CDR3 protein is CASSSAGLSDSPLHF. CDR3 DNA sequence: TGTGCCAGCAGCTCTGCCGGGTTAAGTGATTCACCCCTCCACTTT.

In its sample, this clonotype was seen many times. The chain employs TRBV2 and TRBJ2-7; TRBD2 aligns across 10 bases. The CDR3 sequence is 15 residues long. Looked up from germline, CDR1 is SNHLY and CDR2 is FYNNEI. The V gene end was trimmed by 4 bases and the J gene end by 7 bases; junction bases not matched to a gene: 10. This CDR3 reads CASSGTSGAQGEQYF. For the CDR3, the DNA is TGTGCCAGCAGTGGAACTAGCGGGGCCCAGGGGGAGCAGTACTTC.

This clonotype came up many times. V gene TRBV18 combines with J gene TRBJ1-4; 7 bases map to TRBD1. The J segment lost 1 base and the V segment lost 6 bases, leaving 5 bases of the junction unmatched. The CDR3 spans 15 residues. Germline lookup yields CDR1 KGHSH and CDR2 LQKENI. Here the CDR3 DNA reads TGTGCCAGCTCGTCAAGACAGGGAACTAATGAAAAACTGTTTTTT. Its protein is CASSSRQGTNEKLFF. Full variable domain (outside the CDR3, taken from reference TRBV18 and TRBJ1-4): NAGVMQNPRHLVRRRGQEARLRCSPMKGHSHVYWYRQLPEEGLKFMVYLQKENIIDESGMPKERFSAEFPKEGPSILRIQQVVRGDSAAYFCASSSRQGTNEKLFFGSGTQLSVL.

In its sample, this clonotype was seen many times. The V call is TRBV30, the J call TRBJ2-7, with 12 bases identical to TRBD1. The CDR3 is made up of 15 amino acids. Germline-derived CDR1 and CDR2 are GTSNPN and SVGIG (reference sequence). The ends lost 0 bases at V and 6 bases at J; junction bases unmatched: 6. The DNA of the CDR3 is TGTGCCTGGAGTGTAGGGACAGGGGGCCTCAGCGAGCAGTACTTC. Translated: CAWSVGTGGLSEQYF.

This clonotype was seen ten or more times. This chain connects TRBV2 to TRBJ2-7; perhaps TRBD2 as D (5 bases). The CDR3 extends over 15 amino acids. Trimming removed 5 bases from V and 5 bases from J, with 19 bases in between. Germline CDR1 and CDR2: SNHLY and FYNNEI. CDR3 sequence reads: CASSYRTSVAHEQYF. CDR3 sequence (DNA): TGTGCCAGCAGTTACCGGACTTCTGTCGCCCACGAGCAGTACTTC.

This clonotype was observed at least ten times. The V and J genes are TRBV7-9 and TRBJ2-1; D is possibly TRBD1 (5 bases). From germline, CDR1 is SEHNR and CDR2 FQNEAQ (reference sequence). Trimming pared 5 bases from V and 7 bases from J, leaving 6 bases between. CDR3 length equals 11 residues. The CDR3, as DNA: TGTGCCAGCAGCAGGGGAAATGAGCAGTTCTTC. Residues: CASSRGNEQFF.

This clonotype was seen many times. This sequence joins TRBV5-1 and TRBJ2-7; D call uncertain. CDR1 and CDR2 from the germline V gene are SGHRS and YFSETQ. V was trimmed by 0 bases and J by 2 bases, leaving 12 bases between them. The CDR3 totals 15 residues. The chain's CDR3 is CASSLVLGAAYEQYF. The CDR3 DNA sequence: TGCGCCAGCAGCTTGGTGCTGGGCGCTGCCTACGAGCAGTACTTC.

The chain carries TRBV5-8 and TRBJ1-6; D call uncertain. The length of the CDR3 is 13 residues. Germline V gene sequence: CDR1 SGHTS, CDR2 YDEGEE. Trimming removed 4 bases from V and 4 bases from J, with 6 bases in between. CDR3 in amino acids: CASSSAYNSPLHF. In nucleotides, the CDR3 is TGTGCCAGCAGCAGCGCTTATAATTCACCCCTCCACTTT.

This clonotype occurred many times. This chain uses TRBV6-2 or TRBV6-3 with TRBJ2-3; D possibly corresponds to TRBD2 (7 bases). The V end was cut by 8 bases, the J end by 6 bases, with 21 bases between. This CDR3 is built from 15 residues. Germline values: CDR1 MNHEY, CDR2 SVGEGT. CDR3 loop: CASDTLEGGGDTQYF. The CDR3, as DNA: TGTGCCAGCGATACCTTGGAGGGCGGGGGCGATACGCAGTATTTT.

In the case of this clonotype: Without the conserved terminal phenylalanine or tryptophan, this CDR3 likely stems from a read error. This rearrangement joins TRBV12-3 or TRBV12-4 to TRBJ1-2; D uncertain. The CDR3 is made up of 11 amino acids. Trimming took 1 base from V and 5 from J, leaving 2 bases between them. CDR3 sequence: CASSLEYGYTS. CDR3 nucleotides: TGTGCCAGCAGTTTAGAGTATGGCTACACCTCC.

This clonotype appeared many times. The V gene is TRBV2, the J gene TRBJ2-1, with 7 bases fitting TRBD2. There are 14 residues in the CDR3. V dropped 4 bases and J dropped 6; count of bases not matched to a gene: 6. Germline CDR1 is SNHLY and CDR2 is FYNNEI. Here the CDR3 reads CASSGGGPPNEQFF. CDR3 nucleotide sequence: TGTGCCAGCAGTGGGGGGGGACCTCCCAATGAGCAGTTCTTC.

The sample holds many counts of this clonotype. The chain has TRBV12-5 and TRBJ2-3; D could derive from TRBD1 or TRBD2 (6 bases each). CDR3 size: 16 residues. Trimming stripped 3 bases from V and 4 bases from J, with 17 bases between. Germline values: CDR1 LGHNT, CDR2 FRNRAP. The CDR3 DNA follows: TGTGCTAGTGGTTTAGCGTCGGGGGCAAGGTCAGATACGCAGTATTTT. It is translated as CASGLASGARSDTQYF.

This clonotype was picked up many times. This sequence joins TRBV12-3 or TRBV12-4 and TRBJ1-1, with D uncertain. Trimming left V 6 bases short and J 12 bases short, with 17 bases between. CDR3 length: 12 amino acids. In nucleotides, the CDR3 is TGTGCCAGCAGCCGTGGCCCCTCTGGACCTTTCTTT. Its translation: CASSRGPSGPFF.

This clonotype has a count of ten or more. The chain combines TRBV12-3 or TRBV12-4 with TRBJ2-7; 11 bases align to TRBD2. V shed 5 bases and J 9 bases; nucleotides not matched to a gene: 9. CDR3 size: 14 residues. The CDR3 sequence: CASSAATSGVGQYF. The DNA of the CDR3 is TGTGCCAGCAGTGCCGCGACTAGCGGGGTTGGGCAGTACTTC.

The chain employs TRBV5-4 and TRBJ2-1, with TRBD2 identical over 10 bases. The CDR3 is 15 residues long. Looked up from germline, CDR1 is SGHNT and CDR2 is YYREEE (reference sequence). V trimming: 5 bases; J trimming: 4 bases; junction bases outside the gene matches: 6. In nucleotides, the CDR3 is TGTGCCAGCAGGATCGATAGCGGGGGGTACAATGAGCAGTTCTTC. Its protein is CASRIDSGGYNEQFF.

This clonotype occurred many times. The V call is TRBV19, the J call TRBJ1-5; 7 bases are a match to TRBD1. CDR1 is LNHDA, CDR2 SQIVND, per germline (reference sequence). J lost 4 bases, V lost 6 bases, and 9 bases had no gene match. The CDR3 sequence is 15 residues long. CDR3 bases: TGTGCCAGTAGCACGGAAGCAGGGGGGAATCAGCCCCAGCATTTT. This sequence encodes CASSTEAGGNQPQHF.

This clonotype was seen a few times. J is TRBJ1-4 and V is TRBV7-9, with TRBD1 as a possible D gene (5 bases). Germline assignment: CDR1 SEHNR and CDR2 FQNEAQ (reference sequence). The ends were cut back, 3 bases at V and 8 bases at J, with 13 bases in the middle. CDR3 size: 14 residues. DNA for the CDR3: TGTGCCAGCAGCTTTGAGAGGCCAGGGGAAAAACTGTTTTTT. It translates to CASSFERPGEKLFF.

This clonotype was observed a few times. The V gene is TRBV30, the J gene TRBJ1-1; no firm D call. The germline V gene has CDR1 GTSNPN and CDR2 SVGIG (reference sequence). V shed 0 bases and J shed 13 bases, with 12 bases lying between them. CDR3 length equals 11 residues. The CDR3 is CAWSVQLVVFF. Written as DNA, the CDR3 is TGTGCCTGGAGTGTTCAGCTTGTGGTTTTCTTT. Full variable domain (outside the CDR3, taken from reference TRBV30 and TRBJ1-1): SQTIHQWPATLVQPVGSPLSLECTVEGTSNPNLYWYRQAAGRGLQLLFYSVGIGQISSEVPQNLSASRPQDRQFILSSKKLLLSDSGFYLCAWSVQLVVFFGQGTRLTVV.

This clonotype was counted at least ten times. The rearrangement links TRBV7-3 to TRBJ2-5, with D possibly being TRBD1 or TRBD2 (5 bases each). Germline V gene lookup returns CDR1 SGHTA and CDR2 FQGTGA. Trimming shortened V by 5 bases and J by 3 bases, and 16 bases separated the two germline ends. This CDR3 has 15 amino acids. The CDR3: CASSSIRDRKETQYF. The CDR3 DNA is TGTGCCAGCAGCAGCATACGGGACCGCAAAGAGACCCAGTACTTC.

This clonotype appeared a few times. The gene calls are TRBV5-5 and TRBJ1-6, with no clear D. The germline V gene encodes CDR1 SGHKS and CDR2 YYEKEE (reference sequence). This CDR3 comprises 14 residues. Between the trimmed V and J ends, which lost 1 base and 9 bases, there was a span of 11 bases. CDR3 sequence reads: CASSLTPGSSPLHF. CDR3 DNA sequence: TGTGCCAGCAGCTTGACACCGGGGAGTTCACCCCTCCACTTT.

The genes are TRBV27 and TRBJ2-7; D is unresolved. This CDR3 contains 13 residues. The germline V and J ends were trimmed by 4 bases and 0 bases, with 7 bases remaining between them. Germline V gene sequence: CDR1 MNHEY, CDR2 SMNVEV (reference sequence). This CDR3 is CASSSQLSYEQYF. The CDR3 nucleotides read TGTGCCAGCAGTTCGCAACTCTCCTACGAGCAGTACTTC.